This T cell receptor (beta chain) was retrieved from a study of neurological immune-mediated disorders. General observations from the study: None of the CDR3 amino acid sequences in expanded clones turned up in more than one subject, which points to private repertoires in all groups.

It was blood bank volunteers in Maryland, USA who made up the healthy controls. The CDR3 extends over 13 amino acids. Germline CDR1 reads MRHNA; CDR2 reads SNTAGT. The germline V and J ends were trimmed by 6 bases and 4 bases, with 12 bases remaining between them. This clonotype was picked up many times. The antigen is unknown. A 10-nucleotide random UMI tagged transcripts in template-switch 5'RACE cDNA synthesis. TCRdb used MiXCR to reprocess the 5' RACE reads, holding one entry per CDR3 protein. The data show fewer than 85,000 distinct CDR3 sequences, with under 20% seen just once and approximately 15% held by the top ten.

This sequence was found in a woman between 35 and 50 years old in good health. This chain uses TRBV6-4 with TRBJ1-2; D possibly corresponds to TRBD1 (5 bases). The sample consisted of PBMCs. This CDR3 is CASSYQGGYGYTF. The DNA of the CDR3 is TGTGCCAGCAGCTACCAGGGTGGCTATGGCTACACCTTC.